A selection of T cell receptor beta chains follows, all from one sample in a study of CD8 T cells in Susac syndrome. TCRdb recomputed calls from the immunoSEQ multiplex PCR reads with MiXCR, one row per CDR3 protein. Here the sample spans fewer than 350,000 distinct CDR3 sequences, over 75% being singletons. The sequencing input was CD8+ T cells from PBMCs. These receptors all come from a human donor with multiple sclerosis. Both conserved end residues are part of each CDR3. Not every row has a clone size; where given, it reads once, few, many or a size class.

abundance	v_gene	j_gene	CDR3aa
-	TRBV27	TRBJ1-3	CASSLGTSGNTIYF
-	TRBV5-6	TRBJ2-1	CASSLPPNQGGFYNEQFF
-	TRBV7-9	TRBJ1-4	CASSFVESEKLFF
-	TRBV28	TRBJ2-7	CASSLPGGHSYEQYF
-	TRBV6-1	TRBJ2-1	CASSSQGAEQFF
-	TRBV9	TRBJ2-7	CASSVEGLAASYEQYF
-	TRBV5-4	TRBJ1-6	CASSSNNRDSPLHF
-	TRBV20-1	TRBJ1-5	CSARGWGVDYSNQPQHF
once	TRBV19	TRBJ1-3	CASTGVGNTIYF
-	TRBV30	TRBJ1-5	CAWSVWGGNQPQHF
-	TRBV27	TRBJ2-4	CASSLGGVMNIQYF
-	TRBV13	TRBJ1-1	CASSRRTGGYTEAFF
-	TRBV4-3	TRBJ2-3	CASSQFLTDTQYF
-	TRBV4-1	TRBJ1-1	CASSPLFPGTDNTEAFF
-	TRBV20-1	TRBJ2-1	CSAPVDAMGPNEQFF
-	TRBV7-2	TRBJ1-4	CASSLADGTTNEKLFF
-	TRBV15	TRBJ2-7	CATSRAFGTGYEQYF
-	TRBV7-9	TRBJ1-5	CASSLGPGMNQPQHF
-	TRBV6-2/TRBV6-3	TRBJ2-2	CASSYSGTHNTGELFF
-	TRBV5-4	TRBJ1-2	CASSLEVGTNYGYTF
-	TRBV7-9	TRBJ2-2	CASSSTPNTGELFF
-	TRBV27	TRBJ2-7	CASSWGTLSSYEQYF
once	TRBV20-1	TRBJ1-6	CSARAGQVFYNSPLHF
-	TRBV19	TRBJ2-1	CASNDRPSYNEQFF
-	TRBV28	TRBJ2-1	CASTNRDSFGEQFF
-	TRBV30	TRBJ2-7	CAWSVGTSGYEQYF
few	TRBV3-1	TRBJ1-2	CASSQVYGGFNYGYTF
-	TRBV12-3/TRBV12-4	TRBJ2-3	CASSFGRVDTQYF
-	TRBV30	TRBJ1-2	CAWTGSSNYGYTF
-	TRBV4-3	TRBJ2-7	CASSRGQGASYEQYF
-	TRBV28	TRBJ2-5	CASSPVVGAGFEKETQYF
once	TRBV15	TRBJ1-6	CATRRSSYNSPLHF
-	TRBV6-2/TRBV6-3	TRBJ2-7	CASSYRGTFRYEQYF
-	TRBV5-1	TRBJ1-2	CASSPYVAGGANYGYTF
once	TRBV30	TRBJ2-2	CAWSPAGGPGELFF
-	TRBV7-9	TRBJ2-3	CASSFLTGGTDTQYF
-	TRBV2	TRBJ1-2	CASSEGQGARGYTF
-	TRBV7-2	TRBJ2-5	CASNLRGDWETQYF
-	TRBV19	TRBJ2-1	CASRDYKGRLRNEQFF
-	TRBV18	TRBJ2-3	CASSPPEVSGTDTQYF
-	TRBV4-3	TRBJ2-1	CASSQDPFLYGGDFYNEQFF
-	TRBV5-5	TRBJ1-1	CASTDLGGATEAFF
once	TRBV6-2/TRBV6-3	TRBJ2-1	CASSYGTHVWPGTRHNEQFF
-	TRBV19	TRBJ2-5	CASSTRQVPQETQYF
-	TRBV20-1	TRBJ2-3	CSARDLGTSGRPQVTDTQYF
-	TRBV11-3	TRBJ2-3	CASSDSSGNTDTQYF